The entry that follows covers one T cell receptor (beta chain) sequence. The data originate from a study of blood T cell repertoires in COVID-19. Study as a whole: The United States, Italy and Spain provided the acute and convalescent COVID-19 samples. Nucleic acid was either cDNA or gDNA, and it came from T cells, B-cell-depleted T cells, or PBMCs.

The J segment lost 13 bases and the V segment lost 1 base, leaving 3 bases of the junction unmatched. CDR1 SNHLY and CDR2 FYNNEI come from the germline V gene. This CDR3 spans 11 amino acids. Study processing details: Amplification from reference gene primers served as the basis for estimated nucleated cell counts. The repertoire was sequenced with immunoSEQ multiplex PCR; TCRdb's copy has only in-frame clones and lacks some. The DNA gave D and trimming, while V, J and clone size come from that table. This sample has tens of thousands of clones, with over 75% found just once. This chain joins TRBV2 and TRBJ1-2, with 7 nucleotides matching TRBD1. Sequenced input: peripheral blood. This TCR was sampled from a human donor in a cohort sampled during active COVID-19. CDR3 in amino acids: CASSEEGASTF. In nucleotides, the CDR3 is TGTGCCAGCAGTGAAGAGGGGGCAAGCACCTTC.